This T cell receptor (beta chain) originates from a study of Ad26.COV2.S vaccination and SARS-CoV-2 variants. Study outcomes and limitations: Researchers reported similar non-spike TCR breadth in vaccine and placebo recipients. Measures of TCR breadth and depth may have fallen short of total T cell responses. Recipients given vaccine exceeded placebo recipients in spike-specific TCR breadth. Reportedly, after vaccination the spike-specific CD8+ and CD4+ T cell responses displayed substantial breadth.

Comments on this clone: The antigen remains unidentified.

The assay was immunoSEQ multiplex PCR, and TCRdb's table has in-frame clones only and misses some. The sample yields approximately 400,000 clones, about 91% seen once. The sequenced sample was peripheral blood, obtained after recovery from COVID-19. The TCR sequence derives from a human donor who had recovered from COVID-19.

The CDR3 sequence is CASSPGGGANVLTF. In DNA, the CDR3 is TGTGCCAGCAGCCCGGGTGGGGGGGCCAACGTCCTGACTTTC. The gene calls are TRBV9 and TRBJ2-6; D call uncertain. Between the trimmed V and J ends, which lost 4 bases and 4 bases, there was a span of 9 bases. The germline V gene encodes CDR1 SGDLS and CDR2 YYNGEE. This CDR3 has 14 residues.